This T cell receptor (beta chain) was sequenced during a study of blood T cell repertoires in COVID-19. Study-wide background: Italy, Spain and the United States were the sources of the convalescent and acute COVID-19 samples. PBMCs, B-cell-depleted T cells, or T cells were the source of the cDNA or gDNA that made up the material.

CDR1 is LGHNA and CDR2 is YSLEER in the germline V gene. V was clipped by 4 bases and J by 12 bases, with 13 bases between them. There are 12 residues in the CDR3. Per the authors' pipeline: Scientists estimated how many nucleated cells there were by amplifying reference gene primers. Generated by immunoSEQ multiplex PCR, the TCRdb table keeps only in-frame clones and is missing some. V, J and clone size derive from that table, while D and trimming were established from the DNA sequence. The sample includes about half a million clones, approximately 83% of them seen just once. The material sequenced was peripheral blood. This chain joins TRBV4-3 and TRBJ2-1; D remains ambiguous. The sequence was obtained from a human donor in a cohort sampled during active COVID-19. This chain's CDR3 is CASSPDPTVQFF. The CDR3 nucleotides are TGCGCCAGCAGCCCCGACCCTACAGTGCAGTTCTTC.